This TCR beta chain is drawn from a study of T-cell reconstitution after alpha-beta-depleted transplantation in children. This sample's TCRbeta library carried unique molecular identifier barcodes. TCRdb reprocessed the PCR reads via MiXCR and lists one record per CDR3 protein. The sample shows some 250,000 distinct CDR3 sequences, 12% of them seen only once. Germline V CDR1 and CDR2: SGHRS, YFSETQ. The ends lost 6 bases at V and 10 bases at J; junction bases unmatched: 7. The CDR3 totals 11 residues. This clonotype has ten or more counts. Sequenced here: PBMCs from the stem cell graft donor, sampled from the stem cell graft. The genes are TRBV5-1 and TRBJ2-7; TRBD2 agrees at 7 bases. The origin of this receptor is a human donor who donated a stem cell graft to a child with acute lymphoblastic leukemia. The CDR3 DNA reads as TGCGCCAGCACGGCGGGAGCTGATCAGTACTTC. Protein product: CASTAGADQYF.